These T cell receptor beta chains were read from a single sample in a study of T cell clones after liver transplantation. The repertoire was sequenced with immunoSEQ multiplex PCR; TCRdb's copy has only in-frame clones and lacks some. The data contain about 76,000 clones, around 78% of them singletons. Sequencing was performed on CD4+ T cells from blood, taken at the 22-month timepoint. All receptors derive from a human patient who received a liver transplant. The graft donor may have given rise to some T cells. CDR3s include the opening cysteine and the closing phenylalanine or tryptophan. The listing skips clone size in some rows; elsewhere it reads once, few, many or a size class.

CDR3 | J | size | V
CASSLLGREGNTGELFF | TRBJ2-2 | - | TRBV5-6
CASSQEIPGGSYGYTF | TRBJ1-2 | - | TRBV14
CASRQGRGYEQYF | TRBJ2-7 | - | TRBV25-1
CASSLASGGQETQYF | TRBJ2-5 | - | TRBV5-1
CASSQARGGGEKLFF | TRBJ1-4 | - | TRBV14
CASSLSSRANVLTF | TRBJ2-6 | - | TRBV7-2
CASREYGYTF | TRBJ1-2 | - | TRBV6-6
CASSQPVGTGAYEQYF | TRBJ2-7 | - | TRBV23-1
CASSVVGSGSDNEQFF | TRBJ2-1 | - | TRBV9
CATSRVQGWGYTF | TRBJ1-2 | few | TRBV15
CASSLNQASSYNSPLHF | TRBJ1-6 | few | TRBV7-2
CASSFRSTSYEQYF | TRBJ2-7 | - | TRBV11-2
CASSAGGAYNEQFF | TRBJ2-1 | - | TRBV9
CASSILNHPPTGELFF | TRBJ2-2 | once | TRBV19
CASSFTGSGEQFF | TRBJ2-1 | once | TRBV7-3
CASSLPGLAADEQFF | TRBJ2-1 | - | TRBV5-6
CASSLVGRSTDTQYF | TRBJ2-3 | - | TRBV7-3
CASKGTGSGNTIYF | TRBJ1-3 | - | TRBV28
CASRPRGHSGNTIYF | TRBJ1-3 | - | TRBV5-8
CASSPRDGASGNTIYF | TRBJ1-3 | - | TRBV18
CASSAEQEGIQYF | TRBJ2-4 | - | TRBV7-2
CASSSDRQETQYF | TRBJ2-5 | - | TRBV2
CASRTIRGSSYNEQFF | TRBJ2-1 | - | TRBV6-4
CASSRPGGGYTF | TRBJ1-2 | once | TRBV18
CASSQGLHNQPQHF | TRBJ1-5 | few | TRBV6-5
CASSLAENTEAFF | TRBJ1-1 | - | TRBV7-7
CASSSGGRRSPPYNEQFF | TRBJ2-1 | - | TRBV7-2
CASSPVNYGYTF | TRBJ1-2 | - | TRBV11-2
CASSLRDSYNEQFF | TRBJ2-1 | - | TRBV9
CASSLDSGTEAFF | TRBJ1-1 | few | TRBV7-7
CASSLTAGASYGYTF | TRBJ1-2 | - | TRBV7-3
CASSLASGGNNEQFF | TRBJ2-1 | - | TRBV7-2
CASSYSRQGKNTEAFF | TRBJ1-1 | - | TRBV6-5
CASSLAGATNEKLFF | TRBJ1-4 | - | TRBV5-1
CASSRQQGASSEAFF | TRBJ1-1 | few | TRBV11-2
CASSTRDRDNQPQHF | TRBJ1-5 | - | TRBV21-1